This passage covers 18 T cell receptor beta chains from one sample sequenced in a study of blood T cell repertoires in COVID-19. TCRdb's copy holds only in-frame clones and misses some; the assay was immunoSEQ multiplex PCR. This table holds 200,000 to 250,000 clones, 70% to 90% found once. Sequenced material: PBMCs or T cells enriched from blood (not recorded which). These TCRs come from a woman aged 50 to 60 with acute COVID-19.

This clone was seen just once. This CDR3 reads CASSTGPRGQGQTQYF. In DNA form, the CDR3 reads TGCGCCAGCAGCACAGGTCCTCGTGGACAGGGCCAGACCCAGTACTTC. V gene TRBV5-1 combines with J gene TRBJ2-5, with 8 bases that match TRBD1. V trimming: 4 bases; J trimming: 6 bases; junction bases outside the gene matches: 14. Per germline, CDR1 SGHRS and CDR2 YFSETQ. The CDR3 runs 16 residues.

This clone was seen once. The rearrangement joins TRBV4-2 to TRBJ1-5, with 8 bases lining up with TRBD1. CDR3 length equals 15 residues. Germline V gene lookup returns CDR1 LGHNA and CDR2 YNFKEQ. V was clipped by 6 bases and J by 7 bases; unmatched bases: 11. CDR3 residues: CASSPNDRGEQPQHF. The CDR3 region has the DNA TGTGCCAGCAGTCCGAATGACAGGGGTGAGCAGCCCCAGCATTTT.

The genes are TRBV25-1 and TRBJ2-7, with 8 bases that match TRBD1. The trim removed 1 base at V and 5 bases at J, leaving 10 bases unmatched. The CDR3 runs 16 residues. Per germline, CDR1 MGHDK and CDR2 SYGVNS. CDR3 residues: CASSEWEPGGVDEQYF. As DNA, the CDR3 is TGTGCCAGCAGTGAATGGGAGCCAGGGGGCGTCGACGAGCAGTACTTC.

This clone has more than one count but fewer than ten. The chain is built from TRBV5-1 and TRBJ1-1; D remains ambiguous. From germline, CDR1 is SGHRS and CDR2 YFSETQ. The V end lost 0 bases, the J end lost 5 bases, and 5 bases lay between the germline ends. CDR3 length equals 12 residues. This CDR3 reads CASSLGRTEAFF. CDR3 nucleotides: TGCGCCAGCAGCTTGGGTCGGACTGAAGCTTTCTTT.

The chain links TRBV30 to TRBJ2-1; unclear D gene. Trimming stripped 2 bases from V and 7 bases from J, with 18 bases between. Germline CDR1 reads GTSNPN; CDR2 reads SVGIG (reference sequence). The CDR3 runs to 15 residues. DNA for the CDR3: TGTGCCTGGAGTCCCCGACCTCGAGCAGGAAATGAGCAGTTCTTC. Translation gives CAWSPRPRAGNEQFF.

The chain employs TRBV27 and TRBJ1-1; D uncertain. The V and J ends lost 6 bases and 3 bases respectively, with 11 bases between them. There are 13 residues in the CDR3. Germline V lookup: CDR1 MNHEY, CDR2 SMNVEV (reference sequence). Here the CDR3 DNA reads TGTGCCAGCAGACTAGGCAGGTACACTGAAGCTTTCTTT. Its translation is CASRLGRYTEAFF.

This chain connects TRBV5-8 to TRBJ1-1, with 7 bases matching TRBD1. This CDR3 is built from 13 residues. After removal of 5 bases from V and 4 bases from J, the junction contained 5 bases not matched to a gene. Germline V gene data show CDR1 as SGHTS and CDR2 as YDEGEE. The CDR3 DNA reads as TGTGCCAGCAGACACGACAGGGTCACTGAAGCTTTCTTT. It encodes CASRHDRVTEAFF.

This chain joins TRBV7-6 and TRBJ1-2; D is undetermined. CDR1 SGHVS and CDR2 FNYEAQ come from the germline V gene. This CDR3 spans 15 amino acids. V gave up 5 bases and J gave up 4 bases, with 17 bases separating them. The CDR3 spells CASSAVVVPTYGYTF. In nucleotides, the CDR3 is TGTGCCAGCAGCGCGGTTGTGGTACCGACCTATGGCTACACCTTC.

This sequence joins TRBV11-2 and TRBJ2-7; 8 nucleotides match TRBD1. CDR1 and CDR2 from the germline V gene are SGHAT and FQNNGV. The CDR3 totals 13 residues. Trimming took 5 bases from V and 6 from J; bases not matched to a gene: 6. In DNA form, the CDR3 reads TGTGCCAGCAGCCTAGGGCAGGGGGCCGAGCAGTACTTC. Amino acid sequence: CASSLGQGAEQYF.

In this sample, this clone turned up many times. The rearrangement uses TRBV28 and TRBJ1-6; D is undetermined. Germline V gene sequence: CDR1 MDHEN, CDR2 SYDVKM. Trimming removed 6 bases from V and 11 bases from J, with 14 bases in between. This CDR3 spans 13 amino acids. The CDR3 here is CASRGPPITPLHF. In DNA, the CDR3 is TGTGCCAGCAGGGGCCCTCCCATAACACCCCTCCACTTT.

This clone was detected once. Different DNA sequences within this sample yield the same CDR3. This rearrangement joins TRBV18 to TRBJ2-7, with 7 bases matching TRBD1. Germline V lookup: CDR1 KGHSH, CDR2 LQKENI. There are 13 residues in the CDR3. Unmatched junction bases numbered 1, after V lost 1 base and J lost 4 bases. The CDR3, as DNA: TGTGCCAGCTCACCACAGGGGGCTTACGAGCAGTACTTC. It encodes CASSPQGAYEQYF.

The CDR3 is CASKASGDYNEQFF. In nucleotides, the CDR3 is TGTGCCAGTAAGGCTAGCGGAGATTACAATGAGCAGTTCTTC. This chain connects TRBV6-4 to TRBJ2-1; 7 bases are a match to TRBD2. V lost 9 bases, J lost 4 bases, and 9 bases stayed unmatched. The CDR3 has 14 residues. Germline assignment: CDR1 MRHNA and CDR2 SNTAGT.

The rearrangement links TRBV30 to TRBJ2-1, with 11 bases that match TRBD2. This CDR3 contains 15 residues. V shed 0 bases and J 4 bases; nucleotides not matched to a gene: 2. Germline assignment: CDR1 GTSNPN and CDR2 SVGIG (reference sequence). The CDR3 sequence: CAWSVVAGGYNEQFF. DNA of the CDR3: TGTGCCTGGAGTGTGGTAGCGGGAGGGTACAATGAGCAGTTCTTC.

The chain links TRBV14 to TRBJ1-2; 8 bases map to TRBD1. Germline V gene sequence: CDR1 SGHDN, CDR2 FVKESK. CDR3 length: 15 residues. The J segment lost 4 bases and the V segment lost 0 bases, leaving 4 bases of the junction unmatched. In nucleotides, the CDR3 is TGTGCCAGCAGCCAAGAATGGGGACAGGCCTATGGCTACACCTTC. This encodes CASSQEWGQAYGYTF.

The rearrangement links TRBV4-1 to TRBJ2-3; TRBD2 aligns across 9 bases. The CDR3 length is 19 residues. The trim removed 0 bases at V and 6 bases at J, leaving 16 bases unmatched. From germline, CDR1 is MGHRA and CDR2 YSYEKL. This CDR3 reads CASSQERLAGELFKDTQYF. The CDR3 DNA sequence: TGCGCCAGCAGCCAAGAACGGTTAGCGGGAGAGTTATTTAAGGATACGCAGTATTTT.

The gene calls are TRBV15 and TRBJ2-3; 7 bases map to TRBD2. The length of the CDR3 is 18 residues. CDR1 LNHNV and CDR2 YYDKDF come from the germline V gene (reference sequence). With 0 bases clipped from V and 1 base from J, the junction kept 10 bases outside the gene matches. CDR3 in amino acids: CATSRDLASGSRTDTQYF. In nucleotides, the CDR3 is TGTGCCACCAGCAGAGATCTCGCTAGCGGATCACGCACAGATACGCAGTATTTT.

The chain links TRBV5-8 to TRBJ1-3, with D tentatively TRBD1 (6 bases). The germline gives CDR1 SGHTS, CDR2 YDEGEE. The CDR3 spans 12 residues. Trimming left V 2 bases short and J 8 bases short, with 8 bases between. CDR3 sequence reads: CASSFWGHTIYF. The CDR3 bases are TGTGCCAGCAGCTTTTGGGGGCACACCATATATTTT.

This clone is a singleton in its sample. This chain links TRBV19 with TRBJ2-7; 13 nucleotides line up with TRBD2. CDR1 and CDR2 from the germline V gene are LNHDA and SQIVND (reference sequence). This CDR3 contains 16 residues. J lost 2 bases, V lost 5 bases, and 6 bases had no gene match. The CDR3 region has the DNA TGTGCCAGTAGTTGGACTAGCGGGAGAGGGGCCTACGAGCAGTACTTC. It codes for CASSWTSGRGAYEQYF. The full variable domain, rest sourced from reference TRBV19 and TRBJ2-7, is DGGITQSPKYLFRKEGQNVTLSCEQNLNHDAMYWYRQDPGQGLRLIYYSQIVNDFQKGDIAEGYSVSREKKESFPLTVTSAQKNPTAFYLCASSWTSGRGAYEQYFGPGTRLTVT.